This T cell receptor beta chain came from a study of identical twins. Germline lookup yields CDR1 MGHDK and CDR2 SYGVNS. CDR3 length: 14 amino acids. TCRdb re-called the 5' RACE reads with MiXCR, one entry per CDR3 protein. In the table there are approximately 470,000 distinct CDR3 sequences, 12% to 15% of which are singletons. In regard to this clonotype: At one end, the junction sequence differs from germline, possibly due to a read error.

The same sample was also studied in work on yellow fever vaccine responses in identical twins.

The rearrangement uses TRBV25-1 and TRBJ2-5; 8 bases align to TRBD1. The source is a woman aged 18-29 years in good health. Specimen: CD4+ T cells sorted from blood. In DNA, the CDR3 is TGTGCCAGCGGTGAACACAGGGGGCAAGAGACCCAGTACTTC. This codes for CASGEHRGQETQYF.